The present entry profiles one TCR beta chain with its context. PCR employed 60 Vbeta and 13 Jbeta primers. The data were produced by immunoSEQ multiplex PCR, yet TCRdb's version contains in-frame clones alone and is incomplete. The sample holds roughly 76,000 clones, 75% to 90% seen once. The data were taken from a study of cytomegalovirus exposure and HLA in healthy donors. Between the trimmed V and J ends, which lost 5 bases and 10 bases, there was a span of 14 bases. The CDR3 extends over 11 amino acids. Per germline, CDR1 SQVTM and CDR2 ANQGSEA. The TCR sequence derives from a woman aged 25 to 39 in good health and CMV-seronegative. Sequencing was carried out using PBMCs. The V call is TRBV29-1, the J call TRBJ1-2; D is uncertain. The CDR3 is CSVLTTPYYTF. CDR3 DNA: TGCAGCGTTCTAACGACACCTTACTACACCTTC.